This TCR beta chain was captured in a study of T-cell memory formation after mild COVID-19. The trim removed 5 bases at V and 1 base at J, leaving 2 bases unmatched. This CDR3 is 15 amino acids long. Germline lookup yields CDR1 SEHNR and CDR2 FQNEAQ (reference sequence). TCRdb ran MiXCR on the 5' RACE reads and lists one entry per CDR3 protein. The repertoire consists of hundreds of thousands of distinct CDR3 sequences, with 15% to 20% occurring once and the leading ten covering about a fifth. The sequenced sample was PBMCs or a T cell subset sorted from them (not recorded which). The chain couples TRBV7-9 to TRBJ2-2; 9 positions match TRBD1. The receptor's source is a man aged 18-30 years who had mild COVID-19 (a few samples of this study predate the infection). Cell type and time point are not known. This chain's CDR3 is CASSGQGLNTGELFF. CDR3 nucleotides: TGTGCCAGCAGCGGACAGGGGCTGAACACCGGGGAGCTGTTTTTT.